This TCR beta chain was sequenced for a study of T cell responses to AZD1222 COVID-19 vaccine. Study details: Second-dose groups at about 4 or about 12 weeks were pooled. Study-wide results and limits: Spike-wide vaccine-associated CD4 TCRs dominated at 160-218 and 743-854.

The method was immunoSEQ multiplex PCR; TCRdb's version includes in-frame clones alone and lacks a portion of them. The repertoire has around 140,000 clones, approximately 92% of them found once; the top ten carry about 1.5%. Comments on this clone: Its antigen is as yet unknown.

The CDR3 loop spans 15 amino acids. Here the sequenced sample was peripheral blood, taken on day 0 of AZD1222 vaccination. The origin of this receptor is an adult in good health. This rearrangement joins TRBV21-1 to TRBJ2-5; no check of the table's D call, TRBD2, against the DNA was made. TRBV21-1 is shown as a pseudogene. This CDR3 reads CASSEEGIRGETQYF. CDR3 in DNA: TGTGCCAGCAGCGAGGAGGGGATTCGGGGGGAGACCCAGTACTTC.